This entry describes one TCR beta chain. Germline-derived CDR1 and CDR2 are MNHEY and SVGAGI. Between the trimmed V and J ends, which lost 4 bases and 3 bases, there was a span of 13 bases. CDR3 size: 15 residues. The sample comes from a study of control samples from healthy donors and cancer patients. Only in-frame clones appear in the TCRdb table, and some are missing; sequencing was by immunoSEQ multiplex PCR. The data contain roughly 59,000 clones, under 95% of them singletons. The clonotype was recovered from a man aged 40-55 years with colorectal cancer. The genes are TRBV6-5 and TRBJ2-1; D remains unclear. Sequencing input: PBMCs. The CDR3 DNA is TGTGCCAGCAGTTCCGTTACGTCGGGCTACAATGAGCAGTTCTTC. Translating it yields CASSSVTSGYNEQFF.